One TCR beta chain is described in this entry. Its matching antigen is unknown. Germline V gene data show CDR1 as LNHNV and CDR2 as YYDKDF (reference sequence). This CDR3 comprises 14 residues. Deletions cut 0 bases from V and 6 bases from J, with 9 bases between. This entry belongs to a study of OX40 agonist ivuxolimab in advanced cancers. Overall study findings and caveats: CD4+ and CD8+ blood T cells expanded clonally by week 6 at 0.1 to 3.0 mg/kg. Antigen targets of the expanded peripheral T cells went undetermined.

Sequencing used immunoSEQ multiplex PCR; TCRdb keeps in-frame clones, though not all of them. The sample carries some 69,000 clones, approximately 80% recorded once. The receptor comes from an adult with an advanced solid tumor such as melanoma, head and neck, liver or kidney cancer. Sample: CD4+ or CD8+ T cells sorted from blood, taken in a trial of the OX40 agonist ivuxolimab. J is TRBJ2-1 and V is TRBV15; D is possibly TRBD2 (5 bases). The CDR3: CATSRDLAANEQFF. In nucleotides, the CDR3 is TGTGCCACCAGCAGAGACCTAGCTGCCAATGAGCAGTTCTTC.